This TCR beta chain originates from a study of blood T cell repertoires in COVID-19. As for the study in general: Samples taken during acute and convalescent COVID-19 were collected in the United States, Italy and Spain. The analysed material was cDNA or gDNA that came from T cells, B-cell-depleted T cells, or PBMCs.

Methods used by the authors: By means of reference gene primer amplification, nucleated cell counts were estimated. The table came from immunoSEQ multiplex PCR; TCRdb's copy has only in-frame clones and leaves some out. V and J calls plus clone size are reproduced from that table; the DNA served to infer D and trimming. The sample includes more than 60,000 clones, roughly 89% of them seen just once. Trimming removed 5 bases at V and 2 bases at J, with 12 bases between. Per germline, CDR1 SEHNR and CDR2 FQNEAQ (reference sequence). The CDR3 covers 14 residues. V and J are TRBV7-9 and TRBJ2-5; D perhaps matches TRBD2 (6 bases). The sample consisted of peripheral blood. The sequence derives from a woman of 80 years or more with active or convalescent COVID-19. CDR3: CASSAGGTQETQYF. The CDR3 coding sequence is TGTGCCAGCAGCGCCGGAGGGACGCAAGAGACCCAGTACTTC. Full variable domain (missing parts from reference TRBV7-9 and TRBJ2-5): DTGVSQNPRHKITKRGQNVTFRCDPISEHNRLYWYRQTLGQGPEFLTYFQNEAQLEKSRLLSDRFSAERPKGSFSTLEIQRTEQGDSAMYLCASSAGGTQETQYFGPGTRLLVL.